This TCR beta chain was recovered during a study of somatic mutations in cytotoxic T cells in rheumatoid arthritis. General observations from the study: The clonality of CD8+ T cells was not significantly different between rheumatoid arthritis patients and age-matched healthy controls. A largest CD8+ clone above 20% of CD8+ cells occurred in about an eighth of the roughly 60 patients.

Clones were sequenced by immunoSEQ multiplex PCR, and TCRdb holds only the in-frame ones, with some missing. The table lists 2,500 to 3,500 clones, around four fifths of them singletons, with around an eighth in the top ten. About this clone: The antigen is not known.

Trimming left V 0 bases short and J 3 bases short, with 13 bases between. The CDR3 length is 15 residues. The germline gives CDR1 SGHNT, CDR2 YYREEE (reference sequence). The chain recombines TRBV5-4 with TRBJ2-7, with D tentatively TRBD2 (5 bases). The sequenced sample was CD8+ T cells sorted from blood. The clonotype originates from a woman between 45 and 65 years old with rheumatoid arthritis. The CDR3 region is CASSLGDYQLYEQYF. The CDR3 DNA sequence: TGTGCCAGCAGCTTGGGCGACTACCAGCTCTACGAGCAGTACTTC. The full variable domain, with the rest looked up from reference TRBV5-4 and TRBJ2-7, is ETGVTQSPTHLIKTRGQQVTLRCSSQSGHNTVSWYQQALGQGPQFIFQYYREEENGRGNFPPRFSGLQFPNYSSELNVNALELDDSALYLCASSLGDYQLYEQYFGPGTRLTVT.